The clone carrying this TCR beta chain was counted between two and nine times. Antigen: not known. It was RNA transcripts that yielded the amplified TCR beta CDR3 regions. First-round RT-PCR with HTBI primers amplified the TCR CDR3 region. One entry per CDR3 protein results from TCRdb running MiXCR on the multiplex PCR reads. The sample has 250,000 to 400,000 distinct CDR3 sequences, approximately 13% seen once. The data were taken from a study of T cells in Graves' hyperthyroidism and ophthalmopathy. Overall study context: Peripheral blood sampling occurred at initial diagnosis, before any treatment. Study-level findings and limits: Ophthalmopathy prediction by the model preceded onset by a median approximately 6.9 months.

The germline gives CDR1 LGHDT, CDR2 YNNKEL (reference sequence). V shed 1 base and J shed 7 bases, with 8 bases lying between them. The CDR3 totals 14 residues. Individuals with ophthalmopathy presented a Clinical Activity Score of at least 3, a NOSPECS grade of at least 4 and a duration under 3 months. Sample: blood. This TCR derives from a woman aged 40 to 55 with Graves' ophthalmopathy. This sequence joins TRBV3-1 and TRBJ1-6; no definite D call. The CDR3 here is CASSQVSRNSPLHF. The CDR3 bases are TGTGCCAGCAGCCAAGTCTCTAGAAATTCACCCCTCCACTTT.